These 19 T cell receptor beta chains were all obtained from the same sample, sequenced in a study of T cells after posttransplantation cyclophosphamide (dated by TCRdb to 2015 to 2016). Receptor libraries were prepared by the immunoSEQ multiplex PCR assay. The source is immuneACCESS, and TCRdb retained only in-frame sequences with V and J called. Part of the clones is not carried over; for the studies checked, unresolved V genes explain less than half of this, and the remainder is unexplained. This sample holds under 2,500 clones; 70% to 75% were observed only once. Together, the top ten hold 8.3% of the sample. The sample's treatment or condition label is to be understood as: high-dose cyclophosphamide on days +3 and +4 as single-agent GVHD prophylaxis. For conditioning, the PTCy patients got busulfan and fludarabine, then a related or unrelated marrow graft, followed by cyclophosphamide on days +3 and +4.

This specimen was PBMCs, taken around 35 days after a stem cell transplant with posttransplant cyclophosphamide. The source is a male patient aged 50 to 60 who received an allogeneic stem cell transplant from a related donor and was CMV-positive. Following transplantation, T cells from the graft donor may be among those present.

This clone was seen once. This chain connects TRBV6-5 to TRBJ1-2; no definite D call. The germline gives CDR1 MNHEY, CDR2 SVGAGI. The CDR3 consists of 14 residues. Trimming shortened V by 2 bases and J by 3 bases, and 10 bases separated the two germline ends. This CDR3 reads CASSYNGDHYGYTF. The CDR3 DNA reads TGTGCCAGCAGTTACAACGGGGATCACTATGGCTACACCTTC.

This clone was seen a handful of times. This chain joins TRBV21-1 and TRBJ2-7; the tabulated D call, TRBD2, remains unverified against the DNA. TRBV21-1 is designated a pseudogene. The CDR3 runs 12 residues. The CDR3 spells CASKLVLYEQYF. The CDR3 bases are TGTGCCAGCAAACTAGTTCTCTACGAGCAGTACTTC.

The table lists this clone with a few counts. CDR3 DNA sequence: TGTGCCAGCAGCCGTCGTGAGACAGGAAACTATGGCTACACCTTC. Translation gives CASSRRETGNYGYTF. The chain has TRBV7-9 and TRBJ1-2, with a possible D match to TRBD1 (6 bases). Germline V gives CDR1 SEHNR, CDR2 FQNEAQ (reference sequence). V was clipped by 5 bases and J by 2 bases, with 15 bases between them. This CDR3 contains 15 residues. Full variable domain (remainder filled in from reference TRBV7-9 and TRBJ1-2): DTGVSQNPRHKITKRGQNVTFRCDPISEHNRLYWYRQTLGQGPEFLTYFQNEAQLEKSRLLSDRFSAERPKGSFSTLEIQRTEQGDSAMYLCASSRRETGNYGYTFGSGTRLTVV.

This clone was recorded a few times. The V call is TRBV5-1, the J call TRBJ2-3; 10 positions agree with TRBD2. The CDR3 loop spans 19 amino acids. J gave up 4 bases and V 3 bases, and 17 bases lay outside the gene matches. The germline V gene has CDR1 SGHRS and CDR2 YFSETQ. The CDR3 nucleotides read TGCGCCAGCAGCTCCCCACCTAGCGGGAGTCGGATAGAAGCAGATACGCAGTATTTT. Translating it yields CASSSPPSGSRIEADTQYF.

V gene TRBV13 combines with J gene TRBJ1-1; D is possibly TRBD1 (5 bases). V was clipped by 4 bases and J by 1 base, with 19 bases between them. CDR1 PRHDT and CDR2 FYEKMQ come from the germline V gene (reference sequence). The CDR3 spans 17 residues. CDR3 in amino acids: CASSSSRLRVGNTEAFF. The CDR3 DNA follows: TGTGCCAGCAGCTCCAGCCGCCTCAGGGTCGGGAACACTGAAGCTTTCTTT.

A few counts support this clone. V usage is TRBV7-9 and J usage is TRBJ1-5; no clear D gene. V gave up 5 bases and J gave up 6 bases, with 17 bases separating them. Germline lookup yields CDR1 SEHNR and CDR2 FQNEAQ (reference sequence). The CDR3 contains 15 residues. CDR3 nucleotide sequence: TGTGCCAGCAGCCCTCGGGGAGGGTCCAGTCAGCCCCAGCATTTT. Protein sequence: CASSPRGGSSQPQHF.

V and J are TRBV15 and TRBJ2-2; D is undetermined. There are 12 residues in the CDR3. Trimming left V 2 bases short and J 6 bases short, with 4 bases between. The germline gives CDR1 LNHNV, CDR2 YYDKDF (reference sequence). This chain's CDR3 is CATSRPPGELFF. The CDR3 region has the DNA TGTGCCACCAGCAGACCTCCCGGGGAGCTGTTTTTT.

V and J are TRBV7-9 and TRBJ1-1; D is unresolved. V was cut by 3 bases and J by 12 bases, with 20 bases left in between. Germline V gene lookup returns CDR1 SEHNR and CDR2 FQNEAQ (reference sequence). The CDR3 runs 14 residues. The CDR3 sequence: CASSFEAARGLTFF. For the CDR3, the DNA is TGTGCCAGCAGCTTTGAGGCAGCCCGGGGATTAACTTTCTTT.

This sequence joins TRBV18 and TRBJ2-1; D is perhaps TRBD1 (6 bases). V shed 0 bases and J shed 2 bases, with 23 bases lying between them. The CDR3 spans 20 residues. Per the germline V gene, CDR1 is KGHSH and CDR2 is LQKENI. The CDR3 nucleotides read TGTGCCAGCTCACCACCGCTGGGACGGAATAACAGGGTGGCCTACAATGAGCAGTTCTTC. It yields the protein CASSPPLGRNNRVAYNEQFF.

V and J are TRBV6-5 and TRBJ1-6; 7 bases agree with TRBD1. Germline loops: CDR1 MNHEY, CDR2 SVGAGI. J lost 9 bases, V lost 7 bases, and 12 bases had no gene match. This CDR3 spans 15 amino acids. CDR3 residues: CASTFGQDGGSPLHF. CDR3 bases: TGTGCCAGCACCTTCGGACAGGACGGAGGTTCACCCCTCCACTTT.

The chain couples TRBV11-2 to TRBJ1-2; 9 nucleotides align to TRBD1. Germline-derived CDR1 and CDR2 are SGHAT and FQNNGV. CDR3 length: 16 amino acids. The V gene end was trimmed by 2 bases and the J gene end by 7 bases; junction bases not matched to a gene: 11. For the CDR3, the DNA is TGTGCCAGCAGCTTAAAGGGAACAGGGGGCAGTGGTGGCTACACCTTC. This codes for CASSLKGTGGSGGYTF.

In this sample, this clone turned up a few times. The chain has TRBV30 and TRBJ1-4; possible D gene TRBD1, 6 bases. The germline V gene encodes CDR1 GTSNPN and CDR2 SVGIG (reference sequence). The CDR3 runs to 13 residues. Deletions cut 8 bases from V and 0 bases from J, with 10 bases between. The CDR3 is CAGDIATNEKLFF. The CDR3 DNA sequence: TGTGCCGGGGACATAGCAACTAATGAAAAACTGTTTTTT.

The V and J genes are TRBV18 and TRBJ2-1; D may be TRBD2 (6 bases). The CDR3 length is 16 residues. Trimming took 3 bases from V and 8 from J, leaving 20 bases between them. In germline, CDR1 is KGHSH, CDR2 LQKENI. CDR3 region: CASSPRLDGPLDEQFF. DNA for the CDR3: TGTGCCAGCTCACCCCGACTAGACGGGCCACTCGATGAGCAGTTCTTC. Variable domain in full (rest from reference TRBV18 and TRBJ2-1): NAGVMQNPRHLVRRRGQEARLRCSPMKGHSHVYWYRQLPEEGLKFMVYLQKENIIDESGMPKERFSAEFPKEGPSILRIQQVVRGDSAAYFCASSPRLDGPLDEQFFGPGTRLTVL.

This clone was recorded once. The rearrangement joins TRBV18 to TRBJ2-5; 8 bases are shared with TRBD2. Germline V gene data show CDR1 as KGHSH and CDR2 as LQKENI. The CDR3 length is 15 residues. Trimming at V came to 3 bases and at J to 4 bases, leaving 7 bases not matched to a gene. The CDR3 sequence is CASSPPGGGRETQYF. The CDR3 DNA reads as TGTGCCAGCTCACCTCCTGGCGGGGGGAGAGAGACCCAGTACTTC.

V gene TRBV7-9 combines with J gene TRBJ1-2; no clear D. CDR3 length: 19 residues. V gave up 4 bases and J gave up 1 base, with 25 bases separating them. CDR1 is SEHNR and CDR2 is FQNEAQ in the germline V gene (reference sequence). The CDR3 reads CASSYREGRDPAHNYGYTF. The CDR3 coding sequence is TGTGCCAGCAGCTACAGAGAAGGTCGGGATCCTGCTCATAACTATGGCTACACCTTC.

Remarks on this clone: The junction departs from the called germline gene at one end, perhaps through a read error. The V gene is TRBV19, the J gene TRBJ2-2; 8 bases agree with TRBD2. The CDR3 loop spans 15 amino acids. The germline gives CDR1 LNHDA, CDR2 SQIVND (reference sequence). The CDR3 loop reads CAGSIQRGRPGELFF. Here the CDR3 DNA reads TGTGCCGGTAGTATTCAGCGGGGGAGGCCCGGGGAGCTGTTTTTT.

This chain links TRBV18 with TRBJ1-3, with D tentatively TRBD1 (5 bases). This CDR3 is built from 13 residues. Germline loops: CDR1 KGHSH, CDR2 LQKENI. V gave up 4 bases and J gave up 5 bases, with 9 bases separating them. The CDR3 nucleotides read TGTGCCAGCTCACAAGACAGCCGAAACACCATATATTTT. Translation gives CASSQDSRNTIYF. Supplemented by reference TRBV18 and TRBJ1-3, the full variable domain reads NAGVMQNPRHLVRRRGQEARLRCSPMKGHSHVYWYRQLPEEGLKFMVYLQKENIIDESGMPKERFSAEFPKEGPSILRIQQVVRGDSAAYFCASSQDSRNTIYFGEGSWLTVV.

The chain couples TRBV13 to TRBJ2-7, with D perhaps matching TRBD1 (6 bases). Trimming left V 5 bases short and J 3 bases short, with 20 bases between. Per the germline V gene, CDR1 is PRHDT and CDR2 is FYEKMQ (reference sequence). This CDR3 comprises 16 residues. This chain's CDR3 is CASSPTTPGVDYEQYF. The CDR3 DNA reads TGTGCCAGCAGCCCAACTACCCCAGGGGTCGACTACGAGCAGTACTTC.

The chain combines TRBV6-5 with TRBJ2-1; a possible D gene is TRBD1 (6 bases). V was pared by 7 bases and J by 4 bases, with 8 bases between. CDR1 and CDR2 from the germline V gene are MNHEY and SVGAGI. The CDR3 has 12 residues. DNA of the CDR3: TGTGCCAGCACCGGACAGTACAATGAGCAGTTCTTC. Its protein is CASTGQYNEQFF.